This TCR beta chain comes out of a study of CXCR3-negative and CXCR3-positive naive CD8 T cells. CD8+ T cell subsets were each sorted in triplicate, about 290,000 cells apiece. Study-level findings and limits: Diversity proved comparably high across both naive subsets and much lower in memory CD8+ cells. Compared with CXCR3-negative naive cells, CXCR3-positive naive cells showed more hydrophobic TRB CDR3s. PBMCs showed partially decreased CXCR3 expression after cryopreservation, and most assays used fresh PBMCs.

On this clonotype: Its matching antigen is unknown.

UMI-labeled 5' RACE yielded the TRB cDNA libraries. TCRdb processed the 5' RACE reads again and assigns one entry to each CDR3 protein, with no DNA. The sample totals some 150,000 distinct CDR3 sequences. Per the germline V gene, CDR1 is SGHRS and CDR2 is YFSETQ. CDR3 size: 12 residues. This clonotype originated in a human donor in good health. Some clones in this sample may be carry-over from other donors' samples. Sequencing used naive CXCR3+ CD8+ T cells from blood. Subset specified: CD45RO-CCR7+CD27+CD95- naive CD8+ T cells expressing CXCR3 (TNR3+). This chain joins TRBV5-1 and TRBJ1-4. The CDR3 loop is CASSPDLEKLFF.